A selection of T cell receptor beta chains follows, all from one sample in a study of coeliac disease. The data were produced by immunoSEQ multiplex PCR, yet TCRdb's version contains in-frame clones alone and is incomplete. The sample yields 3,500 or so clones, approximately 71% seen once. Sequenced sample: lymphocytes from the gut lamina propria. The receptors were sampled from an elderly man without celiac disease. Each CDR3 is given with its conserved first and last residue. The D gene is left open where the match is weak. Some rows mark clone size as missing; the rest say once, few, many or name a class of expanded clone.

DNA,CDR3,size,J,V,length,D
TGTGCCAGTAGTGAGCGCGTCAGGGTGGAGCCTAACTATGGCTACACCTTC,CASSERVRVEPNYGYTF,NA,TRBJ1-2,TRBV19,17,NA
TGTGCCAGCAGACAGGGAGCGGACACTGAAGCTTTCTTT,CASRQGADTEAFF,NA,TRBJ1-1,TRBV11-2,13,NA
TGCAGTGTGTACAACAAAAACATTCAGTACTTC,CSVYNKNIQYF,once,TRBJ2-4,TRBV20-1,11,NA
TGCGCCAGCAGGGACCAGGGGTTATCTGGAAACACCATATATTTT,CASRDQGLSGNTIYF,NA,TRBJ1-3,TRBV5-1,15,NA
TGTGCCAGCAGCTCTAGTCCCTACGAGCAGTACTTC,CASSSSPYEQYF,few,TRBJ2-7,TRBV11-2,12,NA
TGCAGCGTTACCCCCGGACAGGTGATATTGGGGGAGACCCAGTACTTC,CSVTPGQVILGETQYF,NA,TRBJ2-5,TRBV29-1,16,TRBD1
TGTGCCAGCAGGATCGGGACAGCCTACACCGGGGAGCTGTTTTTT,CASRIGTAYTGELFF,once,TRBJ2-2,TRBV2,15,TRBD1
TGTGCCAGCAGCTTAGACTACAGGGCTGGAAACACCATATATTTT,CASSLDYRAGNTIYF,NA,TRBJ1-3,TRBV7-6,15,NA
TGTGCCAGCAGCGTAGAGGGGTCCGAGGAAAAACTGTTTTTT,CASSVEGSEEKLFF,NA,TRBJ1-4,TRBV7-8,14,NA
TGTGCCAGCAGCTTAGCATCCGGGTTAGGAAACACCATATATTTT,CASSLASGLGNTIYF,NA,TRBJ1-3,TRBV7-8,15,NA
TGTGCCAGTAGTATTGGAGGGGGCGGTCAGCCCCAGCATTTT,CASSIGGGGQPQHF,few,TRBJ1-5,TRBV19,14,TRBD1
TGTGCCAGTAGTAGGGGACAGGGTGGAACCTACGAGCAGTACTTC,CASSRGQGGTYEQYF,NA,TRBJ2-7,TRBV19,15,TRBD1
TGTGCCAGCAGCTCACCGGGACTAGCGACCTACGAGCAGTACTTC,CASSSPGLATYEQYF,NA,TRBJ2-7,TRBV5-6,15,TRBD2
TGTGCCAGCAGCTCCAGCGGGAGTAGGCATGAGCAGTTCTTC,CASSSSGSRHEQFF,NA,TRBJ2-1,TRBV11-3,14,TRBD2
TGTGCCAGCAGCTCAACCTGGGGGTCCGGGACACCTATCTCCTACGAGCAGTACTTC,CASSSTWGSGTPISYEQYF,NA,TRBJ2-7,TRBV11-2,19,NA
TGTGCCAGCAGCCAAGTATGGCTAGCGGGCTCCACAGATACGCAGTATTTT,CASSQVWLAGSTDTQYF,NA,TRBJ2-3,TRBV14,17,TRBD2
TGCAGCGTGGGATCGAGGGGAGACAGGTTTAGCTCCTACAATGAGCAGTTCTTC,CSVGSRGDRFSSYNEQFF,NA,TRBJ2-1,TRBV29-1,18,NA
TGTGCCAGCGGAATAAATCTCAGGGGCGAGCAGTACTTC,CASGINLRGEQYF,NA,TRBJ2-7,TRBV2,13,NA
TGTGCCAGCAGCTCCAGTAGCGGGGGCCTAGAGTTCTTC,CASSSSSGGLEFF,NA,TRBJ2-1,TRBV7-3,13,TRBD2
TGTGCCAGCAGCGACAGGGGGGGTACCGGGGAGCTGTTTTTT,CASSDRGGTGELFF,NA,TRBJ2-2,TRBV2,14,TRBD1
TGTGCCAGCAGCCCCGGGGGGAGGGAAGGTGAAGCTTTCTTT,CASSPGGREGEAFF,few,TRBJ1-1,TRBV9,14,NA
TGTGCCAGCAGTTTAATTGCGCAGGCCACTGAAGCTTTCTTT,CASSLIAQATEAFF,NA,TRBJ1-1,TRBV27,14,NA
TGTGCCAGCAGCTTAACACAGTACTCCTACAATGAGCAGTTCTTC,CASSLTQYSYNEQFF,NA,TRBJ2-1,TRBV11-3,15,NA
TGTGCCAGCAGCCTCGTACAGGGGGCAGGTGAAGCTTTCTTT,CASSLVQGAGEAFF,NA,TRBJ1-1,TRBV11-2,14,TRBD1
TGCGCCAGCAGCCAAGATAGGGTAGCGGGAGGGCCGATGGGCACAGATACGCAGTATTTT,CASSQDRVAGGPMGTDTQYF,few,TRBJ2-3,TRBV4-1,20,TRBD2
TGTGCCATCCAGACTAGCGGAGTCCAAGAGACCCAGTACTTC,CAIQTSGVQETQYF,NA,TRBJ2-5,TRBV6-1,14,TRBD2
TGTGCCACGATCCCTCCAGGGCCCGCTAATGAAAAACTGTTTTTT,CATIPPGPANEKLFF,NA,TRBJ1-4,TRBV28,15,NA
TGTGCCAGCAGCTTAGAACTAGCGGGAGCCTACGAGCAGTACTTC,CASSLELAGAYEQYF,NA,TRBJ2-7,TRBV7-8,15,TRBD2
TGCGCCAGCAGTGGGACAGGGCGTACCGGGGAGCTGTTTTTT,CASSGTGRTGELFF,NA,TRBJ2-2,TRBV10-1,14,TRBD1
TGTGCCAGCAGCAACCCAATCGACAGGGCGGGGAACACTGAAGCTTTCTTT,CASSNPIDRAGNTEAFF,NA,TRBJ1-1,TRBV21-1,17,NA
TGTGCCAGCTCACCGGGAGGAGCAGATACGCAGTATTTT,CASSPGGADTQYF,NA,TRBJ2-3,TRBV18,13,NA
TGTGCCAGCAGTCCAAGTCAGGACACTGAAGCTTTCTTT,CASSPSQDTEAFF,NA,TRBJ1-1,TRBV11-3,13,NA
TGTGCCAGCAGCTTAACTGGGGGGATGTACAATGAGCAGTTCTTC,CASSLTGGMYNEQFF,NA,TRBJ2-1,TRBV7-2,15,NA
TGTGCCAGCAGCTTGGCGGGGGGGACCGGCAACTACAATGAGCAGTTCTTC,CASSLAGGTGNYNEQFF,few,TRBJ2-1,TRBV5-5,17,TRBD2
TGTGCCAGCAGCGTTAGCTCCTACGAGCAGTACTTC,CASSVSSYEQYF,NA,TRBJ2-7,TRBV6-1,12,NA
TGCGCCAGCAGCCAAGATCCGTCTAGCGGGAGGTTGCAGTTCTTC,CASSQDPSSGRLQFF,NA,TRBJ2-1,TRBV4-1,15,TRBD2
TGTGCCAGCAGTGGGGACAGGGGTACCAATGAGCAGTTCTTC,CASSGDRGTNEQFF,NA,TRBJ2-1,TRBV2,14,TRBD1
TGCGCCAGCAGTCTTGACAGGCCCACAGATACGCAGTATTTT,CASSLDRPTDTQYF,few,TRBJ2-3,TRBV10-1,14,NA
TGTGCCAGTAGTCTCCGGGACAGGGGGCGCTTCCCCTACGAGCAGTACTTC,CASSLRDRGRFPYEQYF,NA,TRBJ2-7,TRBV19,17,TRBD1
TGTGCCAGCAGCTTGGGCACGGCTTCTAGCACAGATACGCAGTATTTT,CASSLGTASSTDTQYF,NA,TRBJ2-3,TRBV7-9,16,NA
TGCAGTGGAGAGTGGGAGACCCAGTACTTC,CSGEWETQYF,NA,TRBJ2-5,TRBV20-1,10,NA
TGCAGCGCGCACCTCGGGACAGGGGGCAATCAGCCCCAGCATTTT,CSAHLGTGGNQPQHF,NA,TRBJ1-5,TRBV29-1,15,TRBD1
TGTGCCTGGGGTAAACAGGGCAATCAGCCCCAGCATTTT,CAWGKQGNQPQHF,NA,TRBJ1-5,TRBV30,13,NA
TGTGCCATCAGTAGGACAGCCCGCACCGGGGAGCTGTTTTTT,CAISRTARTGELFF,few,TRBJ2-2,TRBV10-3,14,NA